This T cell receptor beta chain was captured by sequencing in a study of immune evolution from preneoplasia to lung adenocarcinoma. Points from the study as a whole: T cell clonality was higher in KRAS-mutant than EGFR-mutant or wild-type nodules. Top clone share appeared to fall from AAH through AIS, MIA, adenocarcinoma. Normal lung had highest clonality; later lesions appeared denser, more diverse.

Only in-frame clones appear in the TCRdb table, and some are missing; sequencing was by immunoSEQ multiplex PCR. The sample consists of 3,700 or so clones, about 89% of them appearing once. Each case's diagnosis was confirmed by two pathologists on H&E. The V gene lost 4 bases and the J gene lost 11 bases, with 11 bases spanning the gap. The CDR3 spans 10 residues. CDR1 SQVTM and CDR2 ANQGSEA come from the germline V gene. As regards this clone: What it binds is not known.

The source of this sequence is a donor of 70 years or more with lung adenocarcinoma. The J gene is TRBJ1-1, the V gene TRBV29-1; D gene unclear. The source material was FFPE minimally invasive lung adenocarcinoma tissue. In DNA form, the CDR3 reads TGCAGCGTTGGATCCCTTGTGGCTTTCTTT. It specifies CSVGSLVAFF. Looking up the rest from reference TRBV29-1 and TRBJ1-1 gives the full variable domain: SAVISQKPSRDICQRGTSLTIQCQVDSQVTMMFWYRQQPGQSLTLIATANQGSEATYESGFVIDKFPISRPNLTFSTLTVSNMSPEDSSIYLCSVGSLVAFFGQGTRLTVV.